A selection of T cell receptor beta chains follows, all from one sample in a study of blood T cells in healthy people across ages. MiXCR was run by TCRdb on the 5' RACE reads, yielding one entry per CDR3 protein. The table shows approximately 810,000 distinct CDR3 sequences, with 36% occurring only once. Sequences were obtained from blood. Source of these receptors: a man aged 18 to 35 in good health. CDR3s include the opening cysteine and the closing phenylalanine or tryptophan. The order of the fields is D gene, clone size, V gene, J gene, CDR3 protein, CDR3 DNA. D genes are given only for firm matches. Clone size is given for some rows only: seen once, a few or many times, or a class if the clone is expanded.

d_gene: -
abundance: -
v_gene: TRBV14
j_gene: TRBJ2-7
CDR3aa: CAGSQDIRGSYEQYF
CDR3nt: TGTGCCGGCAGCCAAGATATTCGGGGCTCCTACGAGCAGTACTTC

d_gene: -
abundance: -
v_gene: TRBV2
j_gene: TRBJ1-2
CDR3aa: CASSDGDGYTF
CDR3nt: TGTGCCAGCAGTGACGGTGATGGCTACACCTTC

d_gene: TRBD2
abundance: once
v_gene: TRBV7-2
j_gene: TRBJ2-4
CDR3aa: CASSLVAGPINIQYF
CDR3nt: TGTGCCAGCAGCTTAGTAGCGGGACCAATAAACATTCAGTACTTC

d_gene: -
abundance: -
v_gene: TRBV5-1
j_gene: TRBJ2-3
CDR3aa: CASSYGTAATDTQYF
CDR3nt: TGCGCCAGCAGCTATGGGACGGCCGCCACAGATACGCAGTATTTT

d_gene: -
abundance: few
v_gene: TRBV6-5
j_gene: TRBJ1-1
CDR3aa: CASSHELDLNEAFF
CDR3nt: TGTGCCAGCAGTCACGAACTGGACCTTAATGAAGCTTTCTTT

d_gene: TRBD1
abundance: -
v_gene: TRBV7-9
j_gene: TRBJ2-7
CDR3aa: CASSSPQGLLLSYEQYF
CDR3nt: TGTGCCAGCAGCTCCCCACAGGGGCTACTTTTATCCTACGAGCAGTACTTC

d_gene: TRBD2
abundance: -
v_gene: TRBV6-5
j_gene: TRBJ2-1
CDR3aa: CASSYSRTSGGAYNEQFF
CDR3nt: TGTGCCAGCAGTTACTCCAGGACTAGCGGGGGGGCGTACAATGAGCAGTTCTTC

d_gene: -
abundance: -
v_gene: TRBV7-9
j_gene: TRBJ1-1
CDR3aa: CASSSNFRNTEAFF
CDR3nt: TGTGCCAGCAGCTCTAATTTCCGGAACACTGAAGCTTTCTTT

d_gene: -
abundance: few
v_gene: TRBV2
j_gene: TRBJ1-4
CDR3aa: CASSDGRRTNEKLFF
CDR3nt: TGTGCCAGCAGTGATGGGAGACGGACTAATGAAAAACTGTTTTTT

d_gene: -
abundance: once
v_gene: TRBV5-1
j_gene: TRBJ2-1
CDR3aa: CASSLAAYSEQFF
CDR3nt: TGCGCCAGCAGCTTGGCGGCCTACAGTGAGCAGTTCTTC

d_gene: -
abundance: many
v_gene: TRBV7-2
j_gene: TRBJ2-5
CDR3aa: CASSLDPGETQYF
CDR3nt: TGTGCCAGCAGCTTAGATCCGGGAGAGACCCAGTACTTC

d_gene: TRBD1
abundance: -
v_gene: TRBV7-2
j_gene: TRBJ1-4
CDR3aa: CASSRPGQDGEKLFF
CDR3nt: TGTGCCAGCAGCCGGCCGGGACAGGATGGGGAAAAACTGTTTTTT

d_gene: -
abundance: -
v_gene: TRBV6-5
j_gene: TRBJ1-4
CDR3aa: CASSYRGLGEKLFF
CDR3nt: TGTGCCAGCAGTTACCGGGGACTAGGTGAAAAACTGTTTTTT

d_gene: -
abundance: once
v_gene: TRBV3-1
j_gene: TRBJ2-5
CDR3aa: CASSQGPSLVGTQYF
CDR3nt: TGTGCCAGCAGCCAAGGTCCAAGCCTAGTAGGGACCCAGTACTTC

d_gene: TRBD1
abundance: few
v_gene: TRBV20-1
j_gene: TRBJ1-2
CDR3aa: CTTGQGRHYGYTF
CDR3nt: TGCACCACCGGACAGGGAAGACACTATGGCTACACCTTC

d_gene: -
abundance: -
v_gene: TRBV20-1
j_gene: TRBJ1-2
CDR3aa: CSARDPSDGGYTF
CDR3nt: TGCAGTGCTAGAGACCCCAGCGACGGTGGCTACACCTTC